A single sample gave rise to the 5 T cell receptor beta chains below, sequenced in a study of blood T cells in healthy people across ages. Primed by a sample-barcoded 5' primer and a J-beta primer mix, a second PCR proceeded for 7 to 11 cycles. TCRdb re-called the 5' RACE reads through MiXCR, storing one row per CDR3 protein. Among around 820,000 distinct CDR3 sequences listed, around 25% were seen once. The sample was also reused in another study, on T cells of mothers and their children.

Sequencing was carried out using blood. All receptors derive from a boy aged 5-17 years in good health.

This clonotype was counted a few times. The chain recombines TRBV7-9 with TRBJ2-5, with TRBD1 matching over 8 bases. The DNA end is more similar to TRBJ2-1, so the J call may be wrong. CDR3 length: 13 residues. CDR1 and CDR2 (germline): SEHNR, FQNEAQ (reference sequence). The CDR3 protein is CASSMPGGHEQFF. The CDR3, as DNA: TGTGCCAGCAGCATGCCAGGGGGCCATGAGCAGTTCTTC.

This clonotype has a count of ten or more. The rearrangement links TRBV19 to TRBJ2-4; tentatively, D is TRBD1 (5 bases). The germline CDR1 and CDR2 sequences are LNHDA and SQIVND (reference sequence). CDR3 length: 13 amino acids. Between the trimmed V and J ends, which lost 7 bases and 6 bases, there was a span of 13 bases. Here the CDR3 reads CASTEADRNIQYF. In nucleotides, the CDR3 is TGTGCCAGTACCGAAGCTGACAGAAACATTCAGTACTTC.

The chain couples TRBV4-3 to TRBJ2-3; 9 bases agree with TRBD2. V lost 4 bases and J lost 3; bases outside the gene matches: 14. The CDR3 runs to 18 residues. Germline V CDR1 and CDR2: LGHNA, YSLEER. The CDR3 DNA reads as TGCGCCAGCAGCCTAAATCTAAATGCGGGGGGGCTTACAGATACGCAGTATTTT. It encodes CASSLNLNAGGLTDTQYF.

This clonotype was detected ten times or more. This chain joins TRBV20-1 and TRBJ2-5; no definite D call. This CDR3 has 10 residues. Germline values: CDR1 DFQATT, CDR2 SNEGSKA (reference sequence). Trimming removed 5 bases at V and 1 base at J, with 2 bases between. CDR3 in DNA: TGCAGTGCTGGCCAAGAGACCCAGTACTTC. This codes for CSAGQETQYF.

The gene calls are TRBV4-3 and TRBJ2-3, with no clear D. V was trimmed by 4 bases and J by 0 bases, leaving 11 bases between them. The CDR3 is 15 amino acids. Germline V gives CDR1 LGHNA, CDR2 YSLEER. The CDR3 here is CASSLSRRSTDTQYF. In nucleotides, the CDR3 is TGCGCCAGCAGCCTATCTCGGCGGAGCACAGATACGCAGTATTTT.